Each of the 19 T cell receptor beta chains below was sequenced from the same sample in a study of shared clonotypes between healthy human individuals. Profiling relied on immunoSEQ multiplex PCR, and the TCRdb table lists in-frame clones only, not all of them. The table lists about 680,000 clones, roughly nine tenths of them singletons. In the naive CD8 group, cells lacked CD45RO and were positively selected for CCR7, so terminally differentiated effector memory CD45RA+ cells were left out. The sequenced sample consisted of naive CD8+ T cells sorted from blood. Every receptor here comes from a man younger than 45 in good health.

J is TRBJ2-7 and V is TRBV28; 7 nucleotides match TRBD2. Germline assignment: CDR1 MDHEN and CDR2 SYDVKM. The length of the CDR3 is 19 residues. The J segment lost 2 bases and the V segment lost 5 bases, leaving 21 bases of the junction unmatched. As DNA, the CDR3 is TGTGCCAGCAGTCCCGTGGTGGCTAGCGGAAACAGAAGCCCCTACGAGCAGTACTTC. Residues: CASSPVVASGNRSPYEQYF.

V and J are TRBV5-1 and TRBJ2-1; 11 positions match TRBD2. After removal of 0 bases from V and 6 bases from J, the junction contained 11 bases not matched to a gene. The CDR3 extends over 18 amino acids. The germline gives CDR1 SGHRS, CDR2 YFSETQ. CDR3 nucleotide sequence: TGCGCCAGCAGCTTGGAACTAGCGGGAGTGCTTGGAAGCAATGAGCAGTTCTTC. It specifies CASSLELAGVLGSNEQFF.

The chain recombines TRBV7-9 with TRBJ1-2; 8 positions match TRBD1. The CDR3 runs to 15 residues. J was trimmed by 6 bases and V by 1 base; bases with no gene match: 7. In germline, CDR1 is SEHNR, CDR2 FQNEAQ (reference sequence). The CDR3 DNA is TGTGCCAGCAGCTTAGTGACAGGGGATATTCATGGCTACACCTTC. Amino acids: CASSLVTGDIHGYTF.

The chain is built from TRBV6-5 and TRBJ2-1, with D tentatively TRBD1 or TRBD2 (5 bases each). V lost 5 bases and J 8 bases, leaving 13 bases between the germline ends. Germline V gene sequence: CDR1 MNHEY, CDR2 SVGAGI. The CDR3 is made up of 13 amino acids. Here the CDR3 reads CASSPLGPDEQFF. In DNA, the CDR3 is TGTGCCAGCAGTCCCCTGGGACCTGATGAGCAGTTCTTC.

Concerning this clone itself: Additional DNA sequences in this sample encode the identical CDR3. This CDR3 reads CASRGGYNEQFF. The CDR3 nucleotides are TGTGCCAGCAGGGGTGGCTACAATGAGCAGTTCTTC. The chain recombines TRBV2 with TRBJ2-1; D gene uncertain. The V gene's germline CDR1 is SNHLY and CDR2 FYNNEI. The V end lost 6 bases, the J end lost 3 bases, and 6 bases lay between the germline ends. The CDR3 contains 12 residues. The full variable domain, with the rest looked up from reference TRBV2 and TRBJ2-1, is EPEVTQTPSHQVTQMGQEVILRCVPISNHLYFYWYRQILGQKVEFLVSFYNNEISEKSEIFDDQFSVERPDGSNFTLKIRSTKLEDSAMYFCASRGGYNEQFFGPGTRLTVL.

The chain combines TRBV29-1 with TRBJ1-2, with TRBD1 matching 8 bases. Germline V CDR1 and CDR2: SQVTM, ANQGSEA. The junction had 4 bases not matched to a gene; V was cut back by 6 bases and J by 7 bases. This CDR3 region has 11 residues. The DNA for the CDR3 is TGCAGCGTGGACAGGGATACTGGCTACACCTTC. Translated, it gives CSVDRDTGYTF.

The chain is built from TRBV30 and TRBJ2-5; 7 bases are shared with TRBD1. CDR1 is GTSNPN, CDR2 SVGIG, per germline (reference sequence). Trimming took 3 bases from V and 11 from J; bases not matched to a gene: 9. The CDR3 runs 12 residues. This CDR3 is CAWSGLTGEQYF. CDR3 nucleotides: TGTGCCTGGAGCGGCCTTACAGGGGAGCAGTACTTC.

V is TRBV9 and J is TRBJ1-1; D gene ambiguous. This CDR3 is 15 amino acids long. Looked up from germline, CDR1 is SGDLS and CDR2 is YYNGEE. Between the trimmed V and J ends, which lost 4 bases and 0 bases, there was a span of 13 bases. CDR3 DNA sequence: TGTGCCAGCAGCACCTATACGTCCCTGAACACTGAAGCTTTCTTT. Its protein product is CASSTYTSLNTEAFF.

The table lists this clone with a count of one. V usage is TRBV29-1 and J usage is TRBJ1-2; TRBD1 aligns across 7 bases. Germline trimming cut 7 bases from V and 8 bases from J; bases unmatched to any gene: 16. Germline CDR1 reads SQVTM; CDR2 reads ANQGSEA. CDR3 length: 14 amino acids. The CDR3: CSAGSRDRLEGYTF. The CDR3 DNA sequence: TGCAGCGCAGGCTCCCGGGACAGACTGGAAGGCTACACCTTC.

This chain joins TRBV6-1 and TRBJ1-2; D ambiguous. V was pared by 2 bases and J by 5 bases, with 15 bases between. There are 15 residues in the CDR3. Germline lookup yields CDR1 MNHNS and CDR2 SASEGT. CDR3 amino acids: CASSESGSLGYGYTF. The CDR3, as DNA: TGTGCCAGCAGTGAATCCGGATCGTTAGGATATGGCTACACCTTC.

The chain couples TRBV21-1 to TRBJ2-7; TRBD2 is taken as the D call from the table, unchecked against the DNA. TRBV21-1 is classified as a pseudogene. This CDR3 is built from 17 residues. The CDR3 protein is CASSKMGAPKRGDEQYF. CDR3 bases: TGTGCCAGCAGCAAAATGGGCGCGCCTAAGCGGGGGGACGAGCAGTACTTC.

This chain uses TRBV6-6 with TRBJ2-1; D remains unclear. The CDR3 contains 13 residues. The germline V and J ends were trimmed by 7 bases and 7 bases, with 14 bases remaining between them. Germline values: CDR1 MNHNY, CDR2 SVGAGI (reference sequence). Here the CDR3 reads CASTNSAVNEQFF. CDR3 DNA sequence: TGTGCCAGCACTAACTCCGCGGTAAATGAGCAGTTCTTC.

The chain couples TRBV5-1 to TRBJ2-7; D is perhaps TRBD1 or TRBD2 (5 bases each). Trimming removed 1 base from V and 2 bases from J, with 10 bases in between. CDR3 length: 14 amino acids. Germline-derived CDR1 and CDR2 are SGHRS and YFSETQ. The CDR3 DNA reads TGCGCCAGCAGCTTGAGGGGACCCACCTACGAGCAGTACTTC. This codes for CASSLRGPTYEQYF.

As concerns this clone: Other nucleotide sequences from this sample produce the same CDR3. The gene calls are TRBV25-1 and TRBJ1-1; D gene ambiguous. Germline CDR1 reads MGHDK; CDR2 reads SYGVNS. There are 12 residues in the CDR3. Trimming removed 2 bases at V and 1 base at J, with 2 bases between. CDR3 bases: TGTGCCAGCAGTGAAGGGAACACTGAAGCTTTCTTT. It codes for CASSEGNTEAFF.

In DNA form, the CDR3 reads TGTGCCAGCAGCTTAGGGGCGACGGGGTACCACTCCTACGAGCAGTACTTC. Its protein is CASSLGATGYHSYEQYF. This chain connects TRBV7-2 to TRBJ2-7; D is perhaps TRBD2 (5 bases). The CDR3 covers 17 residues. Germline CDR1 reads SGHTA; CDR2 reads FQGNSA. V was trimmed by 1 base and J by 0 bases, leaving 16 bases between them.

V and J are TRBV5-4 and TRBJ2-7; TRBD1 aligns across 10 bases. With 3 bases clipped from V and 2 bases from J, the junction kept 8 bases outside the gene matches. This CDR3 has 16 amino acids. In germline, CDR1 is SGHNT, CDR2 YYREEE (reference sequence). CDR3 nucleotides: TGTGCCAGCAGCTCGACCGGGACAGGGGCCCCCTACGAGCAGTACTTC. Amino acids: CASSSTGTGAPYEQYF.

The chain combines TRBV6-1 with TRBJ2-3, with D perhaps matching TRBD1 or TRBD2 (5 bases each). Germline assignment: CDR1 MNHNS and CDR2 SASEGT. Trimming stripped 4 bases from V and 0 bases from J, with 17 bases between. The CDR3 consists of 17 residues. The CDR3 DNA reads TGTGCCAGCAGTGGAGGGTTGGGGGATTCTAGCACAGATACGCAGTATTTT. It is translated as CASSGGLGDSSTDTQYF.

The rearrangement links TRBV6-6 to TRBJ2-7, with D unclear. Trimming removed 6 bases from V and 3 bases from J, with 9 bases in between. This CDR3 region has 12 residues. Per the germline V gene, CDR1 is MNHNY and CDR2 is SVGAGI (reference sequence). DNA of the CDR3: TGTGCCAGCAGGTCGGACGGCTACGAGCAGTACTTC. Translated: CASRSDGYEQYF.

CDR3 in DNA: TGTGCCAGCAGTTTAATGTTTGGGGTCGGAGTTACGCAGTATTTT. It yields the protein CASSLMFGVGVTQYF. This chain connects TRBV27 to TRBJ2-3; D uncertain. V lost 2 bases and J 8 bases, leaving 17 bases between the germline ends. The length of the CDR3 is 15 residues. CDR1 and CDR2 (germline): MNHEY, SMNVEV (reference sequence).